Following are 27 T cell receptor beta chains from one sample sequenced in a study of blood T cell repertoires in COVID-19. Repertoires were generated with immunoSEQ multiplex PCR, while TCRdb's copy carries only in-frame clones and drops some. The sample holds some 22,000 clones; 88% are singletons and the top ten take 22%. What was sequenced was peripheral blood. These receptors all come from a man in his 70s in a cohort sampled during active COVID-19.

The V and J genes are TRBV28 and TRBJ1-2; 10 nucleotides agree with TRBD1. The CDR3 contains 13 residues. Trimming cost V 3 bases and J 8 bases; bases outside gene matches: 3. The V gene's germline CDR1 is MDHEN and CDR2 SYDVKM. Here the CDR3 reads CASSFRDRGGYTF. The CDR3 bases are TGTGCCAGCAGTTTCCGGGACAGGGGCGGCTACACCTTC.

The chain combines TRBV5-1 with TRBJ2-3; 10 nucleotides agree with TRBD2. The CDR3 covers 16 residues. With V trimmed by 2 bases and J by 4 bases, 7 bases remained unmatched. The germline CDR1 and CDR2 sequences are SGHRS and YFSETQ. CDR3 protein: CASSFRTSGSPDTQYF. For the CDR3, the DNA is TGCGCCAGCAGCTTCCGGACTAGCGGTAGCCCAGATACGCAGTATTTT.

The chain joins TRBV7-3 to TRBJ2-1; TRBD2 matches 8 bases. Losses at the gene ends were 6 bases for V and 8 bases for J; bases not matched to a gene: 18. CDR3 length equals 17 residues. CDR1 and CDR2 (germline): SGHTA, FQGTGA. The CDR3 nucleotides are TGTGCCAGCAGTTCCGCCCCAACTAGCGGCCAAGGCTATGAGCAGTTCTTC. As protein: CASSSAPTSGQGYEQFF.

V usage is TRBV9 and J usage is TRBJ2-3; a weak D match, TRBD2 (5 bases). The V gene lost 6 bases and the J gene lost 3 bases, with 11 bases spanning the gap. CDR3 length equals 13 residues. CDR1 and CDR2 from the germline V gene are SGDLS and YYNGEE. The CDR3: CASTPRGTDTQYF. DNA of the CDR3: TGTGCCAGCACCCCCCGCGGGACAGATACGCAGTATTTT. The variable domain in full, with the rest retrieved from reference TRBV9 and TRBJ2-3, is DSGVTQTPKHLITATGQRVTLRCSPRSGDLSVYWYQQSLDQGLQFLIQYYNGEERAKGNILERFSAQQFPDLHSELNLSSLELGDSALYFCASTPRGTDTQYFGPGTRLTVL.

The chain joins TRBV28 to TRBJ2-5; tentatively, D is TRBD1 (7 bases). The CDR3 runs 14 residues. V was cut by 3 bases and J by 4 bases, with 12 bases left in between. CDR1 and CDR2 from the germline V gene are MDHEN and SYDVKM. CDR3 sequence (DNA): TGTGCCAGCAGTTTTTCCCAGGGGGGAGAGACCCAGTACTTC. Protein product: CASSFSQGGETQYF.

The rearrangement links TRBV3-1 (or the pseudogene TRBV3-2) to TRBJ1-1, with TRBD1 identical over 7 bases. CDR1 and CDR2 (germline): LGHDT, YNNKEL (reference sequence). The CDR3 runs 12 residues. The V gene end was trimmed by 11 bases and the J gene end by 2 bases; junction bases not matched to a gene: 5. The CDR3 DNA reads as TGTGCCTCCGGACAGGACAACACTGAAGCTTTCTTT. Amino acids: CASGQDNTEAFF.

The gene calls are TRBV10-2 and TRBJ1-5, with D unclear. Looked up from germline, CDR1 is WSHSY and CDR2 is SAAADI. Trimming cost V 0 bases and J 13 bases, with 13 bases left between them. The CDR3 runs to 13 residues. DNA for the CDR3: TGCGCCAGCAGTGAGTCGATGTGGCAGGCACAGCATTTT. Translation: CASSESMWQAQHF.

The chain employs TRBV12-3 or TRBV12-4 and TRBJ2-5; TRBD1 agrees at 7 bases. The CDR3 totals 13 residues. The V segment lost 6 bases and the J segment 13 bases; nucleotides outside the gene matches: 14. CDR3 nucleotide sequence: TGTGCCAGCAGACGAGAGGAAGGGGGCCCCTCGTACTTC. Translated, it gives CASRREEGGPSYF.

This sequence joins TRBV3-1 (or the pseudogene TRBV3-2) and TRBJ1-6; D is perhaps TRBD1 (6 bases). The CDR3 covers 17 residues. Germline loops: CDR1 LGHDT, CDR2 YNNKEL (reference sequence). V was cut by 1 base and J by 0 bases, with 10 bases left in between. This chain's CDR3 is CASSQGLGASYNSPLHF. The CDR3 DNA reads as TGTGCCAGCAGCCAAGGGCTGGGGGCCTCCTATAATTCACCCCTCCACTTT.

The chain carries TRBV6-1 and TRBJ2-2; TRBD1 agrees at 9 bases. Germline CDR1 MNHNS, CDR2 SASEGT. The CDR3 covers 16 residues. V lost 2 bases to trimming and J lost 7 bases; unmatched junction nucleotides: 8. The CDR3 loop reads CASSERPGQGLGELFF. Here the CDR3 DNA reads TGTGCCAGCAGTGAACGTCCGGGACAGGGCCTCGGGGAGCTGTTTTTT.

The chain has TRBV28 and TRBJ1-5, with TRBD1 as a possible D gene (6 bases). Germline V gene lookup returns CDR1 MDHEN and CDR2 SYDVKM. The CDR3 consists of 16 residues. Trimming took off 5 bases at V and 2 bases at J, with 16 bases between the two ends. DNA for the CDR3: TGTGCCAGCAGTGTTGGGGGCCGGCCGGGCAATCAGCCCCAGCATTTT. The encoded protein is CASSVGGRPGNQPQHF.

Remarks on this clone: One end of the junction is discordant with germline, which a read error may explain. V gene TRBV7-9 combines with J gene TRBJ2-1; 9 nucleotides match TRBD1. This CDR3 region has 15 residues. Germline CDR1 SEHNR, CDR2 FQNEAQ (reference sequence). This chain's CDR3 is CASSLAQGALGEQFF. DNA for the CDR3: TGTGCCAGCAGCCTAGCACAGGGGGCGCTTGGTGAGCAGTTCTTC.

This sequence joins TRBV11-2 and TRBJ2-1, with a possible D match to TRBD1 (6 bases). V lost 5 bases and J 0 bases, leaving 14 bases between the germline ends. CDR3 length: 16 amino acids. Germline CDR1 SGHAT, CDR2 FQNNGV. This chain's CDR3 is CASSPPGDSSYNEQFF. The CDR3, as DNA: TGTGCCAGCAGCCCCCCAGGGGATAGCTCCTACAATGAGCAGTTCTTC.

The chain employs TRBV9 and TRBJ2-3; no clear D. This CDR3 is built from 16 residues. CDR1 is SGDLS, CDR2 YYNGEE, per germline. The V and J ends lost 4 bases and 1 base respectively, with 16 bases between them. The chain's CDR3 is CASSSRLARGTDTQYF. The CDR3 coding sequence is TGTGCCAGCAGCTCCCGACTGGCTCGAGGCACAGATACGCAGTATTTT. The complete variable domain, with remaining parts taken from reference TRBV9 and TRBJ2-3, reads DSGVTQTPKHLITATGQRVTLRCSPRSGDLSVYWYQQSLDQGLQFLIQYYNGEERAKGNILERFSAQQFPDLHSELNLSSLELGDSALYFCASSSRLARGTDTQYFGPGTRLTVL.

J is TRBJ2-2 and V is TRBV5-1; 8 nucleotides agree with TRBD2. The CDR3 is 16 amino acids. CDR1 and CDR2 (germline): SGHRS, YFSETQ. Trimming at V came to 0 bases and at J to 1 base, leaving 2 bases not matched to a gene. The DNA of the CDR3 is TGCGCCAGCAGCTTGGTTAGCGGGATGAACACCGGGGAGCTGTTTTTT. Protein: CASSLVSGMNTGELFF.

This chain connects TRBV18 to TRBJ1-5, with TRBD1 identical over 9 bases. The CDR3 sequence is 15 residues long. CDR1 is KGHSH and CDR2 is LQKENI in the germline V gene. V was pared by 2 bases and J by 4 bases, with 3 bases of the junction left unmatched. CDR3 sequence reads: CASSPVGQGNQPQHF. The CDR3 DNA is TGTGCCAGCTCACCAGTAGGACAGGGGAATCAGCCCCAGCATTTT.

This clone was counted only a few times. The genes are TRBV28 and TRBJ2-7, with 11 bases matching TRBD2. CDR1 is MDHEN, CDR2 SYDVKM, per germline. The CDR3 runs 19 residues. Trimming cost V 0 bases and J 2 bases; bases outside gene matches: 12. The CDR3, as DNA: TGTGCCAGCAGTTTATGGGATGGACTAGCGGGCCCGTTGACCTACGAGCAGTACTTC. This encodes CASSLWDGLAGPLTYEQYF.

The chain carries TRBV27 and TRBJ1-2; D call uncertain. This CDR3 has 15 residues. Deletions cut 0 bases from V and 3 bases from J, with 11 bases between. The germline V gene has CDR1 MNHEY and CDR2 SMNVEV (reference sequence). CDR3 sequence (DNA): TGTGCCAGCAGTTTATCGGCGGGAGGGTACTATGGCTACACCTTC. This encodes CASSLSAGGYYGYTF.

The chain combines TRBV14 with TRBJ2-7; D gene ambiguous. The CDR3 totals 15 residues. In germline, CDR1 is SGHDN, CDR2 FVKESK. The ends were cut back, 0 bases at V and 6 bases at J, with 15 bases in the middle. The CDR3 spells CASSQDLPPRAEQYF. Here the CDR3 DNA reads TGTGCCAGCAGCCAAGATCTCCCACCCCGCGCCGAGCAGTACTTC.

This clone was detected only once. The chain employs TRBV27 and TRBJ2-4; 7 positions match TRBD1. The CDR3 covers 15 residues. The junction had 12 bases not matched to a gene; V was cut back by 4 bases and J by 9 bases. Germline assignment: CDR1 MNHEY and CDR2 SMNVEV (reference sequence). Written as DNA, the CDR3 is TGTGCCAGCAGTTCTTTCGGCAGGGGGTTTAGCATTCAGTACTTC. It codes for CASSSFGRGFSIQYF.

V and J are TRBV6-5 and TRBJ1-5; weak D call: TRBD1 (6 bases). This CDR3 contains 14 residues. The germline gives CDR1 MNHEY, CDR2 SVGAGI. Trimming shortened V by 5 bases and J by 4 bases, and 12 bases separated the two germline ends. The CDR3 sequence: CASSRGGRNQPQHF. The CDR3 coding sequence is TGTGCCAGCAGTCGCGGGGGGCGGAATCAGCCCCAGCATTTT.

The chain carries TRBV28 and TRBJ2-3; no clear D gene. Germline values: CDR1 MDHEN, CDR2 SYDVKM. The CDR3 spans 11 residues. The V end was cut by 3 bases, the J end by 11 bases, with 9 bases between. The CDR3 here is CASSFRARQYF. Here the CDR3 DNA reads TGTGCCAGCAGTTTCCGTGCGAGGCAGTATTTT.

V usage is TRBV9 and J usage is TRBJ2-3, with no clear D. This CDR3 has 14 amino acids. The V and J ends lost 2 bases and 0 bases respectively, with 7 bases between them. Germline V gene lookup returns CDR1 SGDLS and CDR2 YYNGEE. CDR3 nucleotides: TGTGCCAGCAGCGTTTTTTCTAGCACAGATACGCAGTATTTT. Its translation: CASSVFSSTDTQYF.

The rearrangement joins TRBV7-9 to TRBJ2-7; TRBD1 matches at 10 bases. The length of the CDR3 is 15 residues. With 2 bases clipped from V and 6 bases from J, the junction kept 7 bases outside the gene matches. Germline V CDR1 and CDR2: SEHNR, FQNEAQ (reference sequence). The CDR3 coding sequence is TGTGCCAGCAGCTTAAATCTGGACAGGGGGTCCGAGCAGTACTTC. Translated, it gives CASSLNLDRGSEQYF.

CDR3 DNA sequence: TGTGCCAGCAGCCAAGATCTGCGGGAGGGCCGGGCGAACACCGGGGAGCTGTTTTTT. It translates to CASSQDLREGRANTGELFF. The rearrangement joins TRBV3-1 (or the pseudogene TRBV3-2) to TRBJ2-2, with 9 bases lining up with TRBD2. Germline V gives CDR1 LGHDT, CDR2 YNNKEL (reference sequence). Trimming cost V 0 bases and J 0 bases; bases outside gene matches: 8. This CDR3 spans 19 amino acids.

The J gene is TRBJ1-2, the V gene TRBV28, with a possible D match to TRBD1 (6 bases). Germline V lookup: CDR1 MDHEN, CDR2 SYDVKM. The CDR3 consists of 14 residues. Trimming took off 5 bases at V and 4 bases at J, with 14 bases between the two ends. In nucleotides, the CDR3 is TGTGCCAGCAGTGTGGGGGCGCGGGTCTATGGCTACACCTTC. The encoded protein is CASSVGARVYGYTF.

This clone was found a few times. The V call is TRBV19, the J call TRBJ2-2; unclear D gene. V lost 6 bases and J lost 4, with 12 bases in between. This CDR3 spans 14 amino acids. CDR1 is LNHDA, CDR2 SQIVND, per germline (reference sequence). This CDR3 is CASRGVGGTGELFF. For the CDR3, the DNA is TGTGCCAGTAGAGGAGTGGGTGGCACCGGGGAGCTGTTTTTT.